This TCR beta chain was sequenced in a study of early T cells in non-severe SARS-CoV-2 infection. Across the study: It was bulk RNA from unsorted whole blood that was sequenced, and the chains were unpaired.

One entry per CDR3 protein, called by TCRdb with MiXCR from the 5' RACE reads. Here the sample spans around 60,000 distinct CDR3 sequences, approximately 11% being singletons. Between the trimmed V and J ends, which lost 3 bases and 7 bases, there was a span of 12 bases. CDR1 and CDR2 from the germline V gene are LNHDA and SQIVND (reference sequence). This CDR3 has 13 amino acids. This rearrangement joins TRBV19 to TRBJ1-2; D ambiguous. The source of this sequence is an adult who was a healthcare worker with PCR-confirmed SARS-CoV-2 infection or an uninfected control (not recorded which). Material: whole blood. The CDR3 loop is CASSINKGFGYTF. CDR3 in DNA: TGTGCCAGTAGTATTAATAAGGGTTTTGGCTACACCTTC.